This T cell receptor (beta chain) appears in the sequencing data of a study of T cell responses to AZD1222 COVID-19 vaccine listed by TCRdb under 2021. Broadly, across the study: A total of approximately 250 trial participants underwent TCR sequencing, of whom about 210 had received two doses of AZD1222 and 26 had received two doses of the MenACWY control vaccine. Enrollment into the trials was organized by age into subgroups of 18-55, 56-69 and 70-plus years, and those subgroups contained roughly 150, 30 and 60 TCR-sequenced participants, respectively.

Here is what the overall study found, with its caveats: Reportedly, close to half of the unique spike-specific TCRs recognized epitopes lying outside the regions that are mutated in the B.1.351 and B.1.1.7 variants. Participants were mostly white British and included more females than males, and it was suggested by the authors that clonal diversity may have been underestimated. Vaccine-associated CD4 TCRs spanned the whole spike protein, with dominant responses in regions 160-218 and 743-854. The 56-69-year group was small, and its depth increase did not reach significance, likely because of low power. Conclusions about previously exposed vaccinees are limited because only six or seven AZD1222 recipients were SARS-CoV-2 seropositive at baseline. No day 14 peak-response samples were available, so repertoires were characterized only after the peak T cell response. Spike-specific TCR breadth and depth rose significantly after two AZD1222 doses compared with day 0 and with MenACWY recipients.

The time point label for this specimen denotes: baseline before first vaccination. The treatment or condition label corresponds to: meningococcal conjugate vaccine given as trial control. Vaccinee samples were obtained from the UK trials COV001 and COV002, which included a single-blind randomized controlled phase 2/3 trial of AZD1222 (ChAdOx1 nCoV-19) in healthy adults. For TCRbeta chain sequencing, PBMC samples from trial participants were taken at day 0 and at day 28 after the second dose. The CDR3 regions of human TCRbeta chains were analyzed by immunosequencing. Turning to the authors' computational methods: TCRs in the repertoires were matched against a reference library of SARS-CoV-2-specific TCRs that had been generated with the MIRA antigen-specificity platform. Breadth was defined as the fraction of unique TCRs that were SARS-CoV-2-associated, and depth was defined as the fraction of total T cells that were SARS-CoV-2-associated. Using the MIRA data, every spike-specific TCR was mapped to the spike region that the TCR reacted to and assigned to either a CD4 or a CD8 class. Log10-transformed breadth and depth values were compared by one-way ANOVA with Sidak's multiple comparisons tests. As stored in TCRdb, this immuneACCESS dataset retains in-frame rearrangements with V and J assigned. A fraction of the clones does not appear; measured against another copy, unresolved V genes explain less than half of the discrepancy, and the remainder lacks a known reason. The DNA was the basis for D and trimming; V, J and clone size are from that table. The sample records around 150,000 clones, approximately 89% of which are singletons. The ten largest make up about 3.7% of the sample.

The CDR3 covers 13 residues, taking in both the cysteine and the phenylalanine. The CDR3 DNA has 39 bases and is translated from base 1. CDR1 and CDR2 (LGHNT, FRNRAP) derive from the germline V gene. V is reduced by 2 bases and J by 5 bases, leaving a spacing of 9 bases between them. Note on this clone: This receptor's antigen is unknown. Within one base of it there is no much larger clone, and no base qualities were kept.

This receptor chain uses TRBV12-5 and TRBJ1-1; the D gene lacks a confident call. Sample: peripheral blood, taken on day 0 of MenACWY control vaccination. This receptor was obtained from an adult in good health. The DNA reads TGTGCTAGTGGTTTGCAGACGTGGACTGAAGCTTTCTTT. The encoded protein is CASGLQTWTEAFF.